The 28 T cell receptor beta chains below all came from one sample that was sequenced in a study of shared clonotypes between healthy human individuals. The data were produced by immunoSEQ multiplex PCR, yet TCRdb's version contains in-frame clones alone and is incomplete. This repertoire shows 2 million to 3 million clones, 90% to 95% found once; its top ten account for roughly 0.15%. Input material: naive CD4+ T cells sorted from blood. The subset is: CD45RA+ positively selected. The receptors stem from a man aged 18 to 29 in good health.

The chain employs TRBV27 and TRBJ1-2, with 7 bases fitting TRBD1. V gave up 8 bases and J gave up 4 bases; unmatched junction bases: 16. CDR1 and CDR2 (germline): MNHEY, SMNVEV (reference sequence). This CDR3 has 16 residues. CDR3: CASRGWVDRVGYGYTF. The CDR3 region has the DNA TGTGCCAGCCGTGGGTGGGTAGACAGGGTCGGCTATGGCTACACCTTC.

The sample holds one count of this clone. V gene TRBV2 combines with J gene TRBJ1-5; D gene uncertain. The germline V gene encodes CDR1 SNHLY and CDR2 FYNNEI. V was cut by 4 bases and J by 6 bases, with 7 bases left in between. The CDR3 loop spans 12 amino acids. The chain's CDR3 is CASSGRSQPQHF. The CDR3 bases are TGTGCCAGCAGTGGAAGGAGTCAGCCCCAGCATTTT.

This clone occurred once. This chain connects TRBV5-8 to TRBJ1-3; the D is unclear. The CDR3 has 16 residues. Germline V CDR1 and CDR2: SGHTS, YDEGEE. The V and J ends lost 4 bases and 0 bases respectively, with 14 bases between them. CDR3 sequence: CASSPEGLRSGNTIYF. CDR3 in DNA: TGTGCCAGCAGCCCCGAAGGCCTTCGCTCTGGAAACACCATATATTTT.

The rearrangement links TRBV6-1 to TRBJ1-1; D is uncertain. The CDR3 extends over 13 amino acids. Germline V gene sequence: CDR1 MNHNS, CDR2 SASEGT. Trimming pared 4 bases from V and 0 bases from J, leaving 6 bases between. The CDR3 nucleotides are TGTGCCAGCAGTGGAATATTGAACACTGAAGCTTTCTTT. Protein: CASSGILNTEAFF.

The chain recombines TRBV2 with TRBJ1-2, with 7 bases fitting TRBD1. Germline CDR1 SNHLY, CDR2 FYNNEI. This CDR3 comprises 13 residues. The trim removed 6 bases at V and 5 bases at J, leaving 6 bases unmatched. The CDR3 reads CASRGQKVYGYTF. In nucleotides, the CDR3 is TGTGCCAGCAGGGGACAGAAGGTTTATGGCTACACCTTC.

This clone appeared once. The chain combines TRBV10-3 with TRBJ1-1; 9 nucleotides line up with TRBD1. This CDR3 is built from 12 residues. V lost 6 bases to trimming and J lost 7 bases; unmatched junction nucleotides: 3. CDR1 and CDR2 from the germline V gene are ENHRY and SYGVKD. The CDR3 reads CAISDRGNEAFF. The CDR3 DNA reads as TGTGCCATCAGCGACAGGGGGAATGAAGCTTTCTTT.

The chain combines TRBV30 with TRBJ2-7, with D hard to call. The CDR3 contains 14 residues. CDR1 and CDR2 from the germline V gene are GTSNPN and SVGIG (reference sequence). The ends were cut back, 3 bases at V and 2 bases at J, with 14 bases in the middle. This CDR3 is CAWRPTMTAYEQYF. In DNA form, the CDR3 reads TGTGCCTGGAGACCTACTATGACGGCCTACGAGCAGTACTTC.

The CDR3 spells CASSQVGGFTDTQYF. For the CDR3, the DNA is TGTGCCAGCAGCCAAGTGGGGGGATTCACAGATACGCAGTATTTT. The chain uses TRBV4-2 and TRBJ2-3; a possible D gene is TRBD2 (6 bases). Germline CDR1 LGHNA, CDR2 YNFKEQ. This CDR3 comprises 15 residues. V was shortened by 1 base and J by 2 bases, with 10 bases between the two germline ends.

The chain recombines TRBV5-1 with TRBJ2-7; perhaps TRBD2 as D (6 bases). The CDR3 is made up of 20 amino acids. V dropped 2 bases and J dropped 3 bases, with 30 bases sitting between them. The germline CDR1 and CDR2 sequences are SGHRS and YFSETQ. The DNA for the CDR3 is TGCGCCAGCAGCTTCGGACCTACCACCACTCTAGCGCCAAAGAACTACGAGCAGTACTTC. Protein product: CASSFGPTTTLAPKNYEQYF.

This clone occurred once. This same CDR3 is encoded by further DNA sequences in the sample. The chain couples TRBV7-2 to TRBJ1-1, with a tentative D call TRBD1 (5 bases). The germline V and J ends were trimmed by 6 bases and 0 bases, with 11 bases remaining between them. This CDR3 comprises 14 residues. Germline V gene lookup returns CDR1 SGHTA and CDR2 FQGNSA. CDR3 region: CASSLRGLNTEAFF. The CDR3 region has the DNA TGTGCCAGCAGTCTAAGGGGACTGAACACTGAAGCTTTCTTT.

The chain combines TRBV30 with TRBJ1-2; the D is unclear. Trimming shortened V by 5 bases and J by 7 bases, and 17 bases separated the two germline ends. Germline V gene data show CDR1 as GTSNPN and CDR2 as SVGIG (reference sequence). The CDR3 consists of 13 residues. The CDR3: CAWAQTRTTGYTF. CDR3 nucleotides: TGTGCCTGGGCCCAAACCCGAACGACTGGCTACACCTTC.

The V and J genes are TRBV2 and TRBJ1-1; 12 bases map to TRBD1. The CDR3 extends over 18 amino acids. V lost 6 bases to trimming and J lost 3 bases; unmatched junction nucleotides: 14. Germline values: CDR1 SNHLY, CDR2 FYNNEI. The DNA for the CDR3 is TGTGCCAGCAGCCACTACCGGGACAGGGGGCTTAAGGACACTGAAGCTTTCTTT. Its translation is CASSHYRDRGLKDTEAFF.

This sequence joins TRBV6-5 and TRBJ1-6; a weak D match, TRBD1 (6 bases). With 7 bases removed from V and 14 bases from J, the gap between germline ends came to 18 bases. CDR1 is MNHEY and CDR2 is SVGAGI in the germline V gene. The CDR3 is made up of 13 amino acids. CDR3: CASTEGGFETLHF. Here the CDR3 DNA reads TGTGCCAGCACAGAGGGGGGTTTTGAGACCCTCCACTTT.

CDR3 in amino acids: CSVEERGNTGNTIYF. Here the CDR3 DNA reads TGCAGCGTTGAAGAGAGGGGGAATACTGGAAACACCATATATTTT. The chain joins TRBV29-1 to TRBJ1-3, with D maybe TRBD1 (6 bases). Trimming left V 0 bases short and J 2 bases short, with 11 bases between. Looked up from germline, CDR1 is SQVTM and CDR2 is ANQGSEA. This CDR3 region has 15 residues.

This clone was recorded once. The chain employs TRBV7-9 and TRBJ2-7; possibly TRBD1 or TRBD2 for D (5 bases each). The CDR3 contains 17 residues. The V end was cut by 0 bases, the J end by 4 bases, with 19 bases between. The V gene's germline CDR1 is SEHNR and CDR2 FQNEAQ (reference sequence). The CDR3 sequence: CASSLAAGAGKKYEQYF. The CDR3 nucleotides read TGTGCCAGCAGCTTAGCGGCCGGGGCAGGGAAGAAATACGAGCAGTACTTC. Full variable domain (missing parts from reference TRBV7-9 and TRBJ2-7): DTGVSQNPRHKITKRGQNVTFRCDPISEHNRLYWYRQTLGQGPEFLTYFQNEAQLEKSRLLSDRFSAERPKGSFSTLEIQRTEQGDSAMYLCASSLAAGAGKKYEQYFGPGTRLTVT.

Of note for this clone: Other DNA variants within this sample encode the same CDR3. This chain uses TRBV7-2 with TRBJ1-6; 7 bases agree with TRBD1. The germline gives CDR1 SGHTA, CDR2 FQGNSA. There are 17 residues in the CDR3. With V trimmed by 2 bases and J by 0 bases, 4 bases remained unmatched. CDR3 bases: TGTGCCAGCAGCTTAAGGACAGGTAGCTCCTATAATTCACCCCTCCACTTT. Encoded protein: CASSLRTGSSYNSPLHF.

Concerning this clone: The identical CDR3 is also encoded by other nucleotide sequences in the sample. The rearrangement joins TRBV30 to TRBJ2-7; D call uncertain. V was pared by 0 bases and J by 0 bases, with 6 bases between. Per the germline V gene, CDR1 is GTSNPN and CDR2 is SVGIG (reference sequence). The length of the CDR3 is 13 residues. CDR3 region: CAWSVHGSYEQYF. DNA of the CDR3: TGTGCCTGGAGTGTACACGGCTCCTACGAGCAGTACTTC.

The chain is built from TRBV5-6 and TRBJ1-3; 7 bases match TRBD1. The CDR3 totals 15 residues. Per germline, CDR1 SGHDT and CDR2 YYEEEE. V lost 3 bases to trimming and J lost 6 bases; unmatched junction nucleotides: 9. The DNA for the CDR3 is TGTGCCAGCAGCTACCTCGGGACAGCTATAAACACCATATATTTT. It codes for CASSYLGTAINTIYF.

The gene calls are TRBV6-5 and TRBJ2-3, with D possibly matching TRBD2 (6 bases). CDR3 size: 14 residues. CDR1 and CDR2 from the germline V gene are MNHEY and SVGAGI. Trimming shortened V by 2 bases and J by 2 bases, and 8 bases separated the two germline ends. Here the CDR3 reads CASSYERVTDTQYF. The DNA of the CDR3 is TGTGCCAGCAGTTACGAGCGGGTCACAGATACGCAGTATTTT.

The rearrangement uses TRBV6-5 and TRBJ1-6; 7 bases fit TRBD1. The V gene end was trimmed by 6 bases and the J gene end by 14 bases; junction bases not matched to a gene: 4. The CDR3 is 11 residues long. Germline values: CDR1 MNHEY, CDR2 SVGAGI. The CDR3 DNA reads TGTGCCAGCAGACAGGGGCGAGCCCTCCACTTT. Translation gives CASRQGRALHF.

V gene TRBV6-6 combines with J gene TRBJ2-7; TRBD1 is a possible D gene (7 bases). Trimming shortened V by 7 bases and J by 7 bases, and 14 bases separated the two germline ends. CDR3 length: 12 residues. CDR1 is MNHNY, CDR2 SVGAGI, per germline (reference sequence). The CDR3 bases are TGTGCCAGCATCATTCCAGGGGGGGAGCAGTACTTC. This gives the protein CASIIPGGEQYF.

Turning to this clone: The identical CDR3 is also encoded by other nucleotide sequences in the sample. The rearrangement links TRBV9 to TRBJ1-1; TRBD1 aligns across 9 bases. CDR1 is SGDLS, CDR2 YYNGEE, per germline. The CDR3 is made up of 14 amino acids. The trim removed 3 bases at V and 1 base at J, leaving 1 base unmatched. Written as DNA, the CDR3 is TGTGCCAGCAGCGCGGGACAGGGGAACACTGAAGCTTTCTTT. It codes for CASSAGQGNTEAFF.

V is TRBV5-4 and J is TRBJ2-5; D gene unclear. Germline V lookup: CDR1 SGHNT, CDR2 YYREEE (reference sequence). There are 14 residues in the CDR3. The V and J ends lost 4 bases and 1 base respectively, with 11 bases between them. Here the CDR3 reads CASSVGRTQETQYF. Written as DNA, the CDR3 is TGTGCCAGCAGCGTAGGACGGACCCAAGAGACCCAGTACTTC. The full variable domain, completed using reference TRBV5-4 and TRBJ2-5, is ETGVTQSPTHLIKTRGQQVTLRCSSQSGHNTVSWYQQALGQGPQFIFQYYREEENGRGNFPPRFSGLQFPNYSSELNVNALELDDSALYLCASSVGRTQETQYFGPGTRLLVL.

The chain is built from TRBV7-9 and TRBJ2-5; D ambiguous. CDR1 is SEHNR and CDR2 is FQNEAQ in the germline V gene (reference sequence). V lost 2 bases and J lost 5, with 9 bases in between. The CDR3 sequence is 13 residues long. The CDR3 sequence is CASSLLGMETQYF. CDR3 nucleotides: TGTGCCAGCAGCTTATTGGGAATGGAGACCCAGTACTTC.

The chain uses TRBV9 and TRBJ2-2; D uncertain. Trimming took off 2 bases at V and 2 bases at J, with 7 bases between the two ends. The length of the CDR3 is 14 residues. Germline-derived CDR1 and CDR2 are SGDLS and YYNGEE. CDR3 sequence (DNA): TGTGCCAGCAGCGTCGGTTTCAACACCGGGGAGCTGTTTTTT. Translating gives CASSVGFNTGELFF.

The chain couples TRBV28 to TRBJ2-7; 8 bases align to TRBD1. After removal of 2 bases from V and 2 bases from J, the junction contained 11 bases not matched to a gene. This CDR3 has 17 residues. The germline CDR1 and CDR2 sequences are MDHEN and SYDVKM. The CDR3 DNA is TGTGCCAGCAGTTTAGGGGACAGGTTTACGCCGGCCTACGAGCAGTACTTC. Protein product: CASSLGDRFTPAYEQYF.

This sequence joins TRBV5-6 and TRBJ1-3; D gene unclear. Germline-derived CDR1 and CDR2 are SGHDT and YYEEEE. The CDR3 spans 14 residues. The V end was cut by 0 bases, the J end by 4 bases, with 8 bases between. The CDR3 is CASSLGPDGNTIYF. The CDR3 nucleotides are TGTGCCAGCAGCTTGGGGCCCGACGGAAACACCATATATTTT.

This chain connects TRBV12-2 to TRBJ1-4. TRBV12-2 is recorded as a pseudogene. The length of the CDR3 is 17 residues. CDR3 amino acids: CASRSETALGVNEKLFF. Here the CDR3 DNA reads TGTGCAAGTCGCTCAGAGACAGCCTTGGGGGTTAATGAAAAACTGTTTTTT.